The 16 T cell receptor beta chains below come from one sample, sequenced in a study of Graves' ophthalmopathy and Graves' hyperthyroidism. The sequenced template was RNA, covering the TCR beta CDR3 region. First-round RT-PCR relied on HTBI primers, and a second-round multiplex PCR came next. In TCRdb, the multiplex PCR reads were re-called with MiXCR into one record per CDR3 protein. The sample consists of 200,000 to 250,000 distinct CDR3 sequences, roughly a fifth of them appearing once. The sample comprised peripheral blood. Receptors were obtained from a woman aged 45 to 65 with Graves' ophthalmopathy.

This clonotype was seen a few times. This chain connects TRBV6-1 to TRBJ2-2; possibly TRBD1 for D (5 bases). The CDR3 covers 13 residues. The V end lost 4 bases, the J end lost 7 bases, and 10 bases lay between the germline ends. Germline CDR1 MNHNS, CDR2 SASEGT. CDR3 in DNA: TGTGCCAGCAGTGTACAGGCTGGCGGGGAGCTGTTTTTT. It yields the protein CASSVQAGGELFF.

The table lists this clonotype with many counts. The chain carries TRBV3-1 and TRBJ1-5, with unresolved D. The CDR3 runs 16 residues. V was trimmed by 4 bases and J by 2 bases, leaving 15 bases between them. Per the germline V gene, CDR1 is LGHDT and CDR2 is YNNKEL (reference sequence). As DNA, the CDR3 is TGTGCCAGCAGCCCTCGAAGCTCCGTTGGCAATCAGCCCCAGCATTTT. Translation gives CASSPRSSVGNQPQHF.

This clonotype was picked up many times. The CDR3 DNA follows: TGTGCCAGCAGTTATCTACCGAGAACCTATGGCTACACCTTC. Protein sequence: CASSYLPRTYGYTF. The chain employs TRBV12-3 or TRBV12-4 and TRBJ1-2; D uncertain. Trimming stripped 4 bases from V and 4 bases from J, with 13 bases between. The CDR3 covers 14 residues.

This clonotype appeared many times. This CDR3 is CASRWTGNGYTF. CDR3 nucleotide sequence: TGTGCCAGCAGATGGACAGGGAACGGCTACACCTTC. The chain uses TRBV28 and TRBJ1-2; 8 bases fit TRBD1. J gave up 8 bases and V 6 bases, and 5 bases lay outside the gene matches. The length of the CDR3 is 12 residues. Germline lookup yields CDR1 MDHEN and CDR2 SYDVKM.

There are many counts of this clonotype. The chain joins TRBV6-5 to TRBJ2-6; D is perhaps TRBD1 (6 bases). The CDR3 spans 14 residues. The V gene lost 6 bases and the J gene lost 3 bases, with 9 bases spanning the gap. CDR1 is MNHEY, CDR2 SVGAGI, per germline. The CDR3 protein is CASRGADGANVLTF. CDR3 DNA: TGTGCCAGCAGGGGGGCGGATGGGGCCAACGTCCTGACTTTC.

V gene TRBV3-1 combines with J gene TRBJ2-2, with D perhaps TRBD2 (6 bases). Deletions cut 7 bases from V and 3 bases from J, with 21 bases between. Germline assignment: CDR1 LGHDT and CDR2 YNNKEL (reference sequence). The CDR3 is made up of 17 amino acids. DNA for the CDR3: TGTGCCAGCATCCCGATGGGGGGTTCTGTGTACACCGGGGAGCTGTTTTTT. Encoded protein: CASIPMGGSVYTGELFF.

The rearrangement links TRBV9 to TRBJ2-7; 7 bases are shared with TRBD2. CDR1 and CDR2 (germline): SGDLS, YYNGEE. The J segment lost 3 bases and the V segment lost 0 bases, leaving 9 bases of the junction unmatched. The CDR3 contains 16 residues. This CDR3 reads CASSVEWEGSLYEQYF. The CDR3, as DNA: TGTGCCAGCAGCGTAGAATGGGAGGGATCCCTCTACGAGCAGTACTTC.

This clonotype was picked up many times. The chain employs TRBV6-4 and TRBJ2-2; D possibly uses TRBD1 or TRBD2 (5 bases each). Germline CDR1 and CDR2: MRHNA and SNTAGT. The CDR3 consists of 16 residues. With 3 bases removed from V and 1 base from J, the gap between germline ends came to 12 bases. The CDR3 region is CASSEGADKNTGELFF. The DNA for the CDR3 is TGTGCCAGCAGTGAGGGAGCGGACAAGAACACCGGGGAGCTGTTTTTT.

This clonotype has at least ten counts. The rearrangement joins TRBV7-8 to TRBJ1-1; D unclear. The V and J ends lost 1 base and 4 bases respectively, with 7 bases between them. The germline V gene encodes CDR1 SGHVS and CDR2 FQNEAQ. The CDR3 sequence is 13 residues long. This chain's CDR3 is CASSLEGFTEAFF. The DNA for the CDR3 is TGTGCCAGCAGCTTAGAAGGGTTCACTGAAGCTTTCTTT.

The sample holds many counts of this clonotype. The V call is TRBV6-1, the J call TRBJ1-5, with 8 bases matching TRBD1. Per germline, CDR1 MNHNS and CDR2 SASEGT. The CDR3 is 15 amino acids. Losses at the gene ends were 6 bases for V and 1 base for J; bases not matched to a gene: 5. CDR3 sequence (DNA): TGTGCCAGCAGCGCGACAGGGGCAAGCAATCAGCCCCAGCATTTT. Amino acid sequence: CASSATGASNQPQHF.

This chain links TRBV9 with TRBJ2-7; D is uncertain. Germline V gives CDR1 SGDLS, CDR2 YYNGEE. This CDR3 region has 13 residues. Trimming took 0 bases from V and 2 from J, leaving 6 bases between them. CDR3: CASSVGHTYEQYF. CDR3 DNA sequence: TGTGCCAGCAGCGTAGGGCACACCTACGAGCAGTACTTC.

This clonotype was seen repeatedly, ten times or more. The V call is TRBV7-3, the J call TRBJ2-5; tentatively, D is TRBD2 (5 bases). V lost 2 bases to trimming and J lost 3 bases, with 10 bases between them. From germline, CDR1 is SGHTA and CDR2 FQGTGA. The CDR3 is made up of 14 amino acids. The CDR3 loop reads CASSLDYNKETQYF. CDR3 sequence (DNA): TGTGCCAGCAGCTTAGACTACAACAAAGAGACCCAGTACTTC.

This clonotype was observed many times. The chain has TRBV9 and TRBJ1-1; D gene ambiguous. The CDR3 covers 13 residues. The germline V and J ends were trimmed by 6 bases and 5 bases, with 14 bases remaining between them. Germline CDR1 is SGDLS and CDR2 is YYNGEE. The CDR3 DNA follows: TGTGCCAGCACCCCCCCCGGGTCAACTGAAGCTTTCTTT. Translated: CASTPPGSTEAFF.

This clonotype was counted ten times or more. The chain joins TRBV29-1 to TRBJ1-1; D unclear. CDR1 is SQVTM, CDR2 ANQGSEA, per germline. The CDR3 runs to 12 residues. V shed 4 bases and J shed 0 bases, with 6 bases lying between them. The CDR3 region has the DNA TGCAGCGTTGGCGGATTGAACACTGAAGCTTTCTTT. It codes for CSVGGLNTEAFF.

This clonotype was seen only a few times. A single base separates this from a much larger clone, so it may be a read error. V is TRBV7-2 and J is TRBJ2-5; 8 bases align to TRBD2. Germline values: CDR1 SGHTA, CDR2 FQGNSA. There are 11 residues in the CDR3. Unmatched junction bases numbered 5, after V lost 8 bases and J lost 9 bases. In DNA form, the CDR3 reads TGTGCCAGCGGGACGGGGGGGGCCCAGTACTTC. It codes for CASGTGGAQYF.

The chain carries TRBV25-1 and TRBJ2-4, with 7 nucleotides matching TRBD2. The CDR3 contains 17 residues. In germline, CDR1 is MGHDK, CDR2 SYGVNS. J lost 0 bases, V lost 5 bases, and 10 bases had no gene match. The CDR3 coding sequence is TGTGCCAGCAGTTGCCCCTTAGCGGGCCTAGCCAAAAACATTCAGTACTTC. It codes for CASSCPLAGLAKNIQYF.